This T cell receptor beta chain was identified during a study of blood T cell repertoires in COVID-19. Trimming removed 0 bases from V and 4 bases from J, with 12 bases in between. The CDR3 sequence is 15 residues long. Germline loops: CDR1 LGHNA, CDR2 YNFKEQ. Generated by immunoSEQ multiplex PCR, the TCRdb table keeps only in-frame clones and is missing some. This sample has approximately 150,000 clones, with roughly 90% found just once. The receptor was derived from a man aged 60 to 75 with active or convalescent COVID-19. The sequenced sample was peripheral blood. The chain employs TRBV4-2 and TRBJ1-1; D is ambiguous. CDR3 residues: CASSQDIWSVTEAFF. Written as DNA, the CDR3 is TGTGCCAGCAGCCAAGATATCTGGTCAGTCACTGAAGCTTTCTTT.